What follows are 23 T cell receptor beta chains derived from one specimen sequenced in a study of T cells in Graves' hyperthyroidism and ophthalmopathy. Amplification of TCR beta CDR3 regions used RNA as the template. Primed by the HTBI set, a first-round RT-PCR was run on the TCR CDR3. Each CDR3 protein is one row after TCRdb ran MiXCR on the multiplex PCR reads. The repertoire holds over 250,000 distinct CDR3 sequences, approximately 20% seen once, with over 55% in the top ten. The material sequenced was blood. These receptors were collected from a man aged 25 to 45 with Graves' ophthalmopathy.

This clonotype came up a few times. The CDR3 DNA is TGTGCCAGCAGCTCCCCCCAGCGGGAGTGGTACCAAGAGACCCAGTACTTC. Protein: CASSSPQREWYQETQYF. The J gene is TRBJ2-5, the V gene TRBV11-2, with 8 nucleotides matching TRBD2. The germline gives CDR1 SGHAT, CDR2 FQNNGV. The length of the CDR3 is 17 residues. Germline trimming cut 4 bases from V and 0 bases from J; bases unmatched to any gene: 10.

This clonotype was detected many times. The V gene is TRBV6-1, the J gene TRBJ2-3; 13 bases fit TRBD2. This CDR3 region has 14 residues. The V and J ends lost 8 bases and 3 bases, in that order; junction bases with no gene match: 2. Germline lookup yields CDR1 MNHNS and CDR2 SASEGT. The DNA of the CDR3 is TGTGCCAGCCGGACTAGCGGGAGTACAGATACGCAGTATTTT. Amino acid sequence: CASRTSGSTDTQYF.

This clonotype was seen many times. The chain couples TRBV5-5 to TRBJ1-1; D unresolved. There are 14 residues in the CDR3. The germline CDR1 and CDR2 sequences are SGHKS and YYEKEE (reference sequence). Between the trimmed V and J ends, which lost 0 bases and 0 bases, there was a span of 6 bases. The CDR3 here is CASSLAVLNTEAFF. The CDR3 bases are TGTGCCAGCAGCTTGGCGGTACTGAACACTGAAGCTTTCTTT.

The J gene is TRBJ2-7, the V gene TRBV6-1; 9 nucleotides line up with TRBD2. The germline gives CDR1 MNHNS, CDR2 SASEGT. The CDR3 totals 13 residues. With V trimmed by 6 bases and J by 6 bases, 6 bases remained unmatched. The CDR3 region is CASRIISGSEQYF. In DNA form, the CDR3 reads TGTGCCAGCAGAATTATTAGCGGGAGCGAGCAGTACTTC.

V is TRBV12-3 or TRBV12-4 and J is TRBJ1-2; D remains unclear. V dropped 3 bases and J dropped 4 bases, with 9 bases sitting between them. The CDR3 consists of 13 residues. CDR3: CASSFSGIYGYTF. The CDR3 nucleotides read TGTGCCAGCAGTTTCTCAGGAATCTATGGCTACACCTTC.

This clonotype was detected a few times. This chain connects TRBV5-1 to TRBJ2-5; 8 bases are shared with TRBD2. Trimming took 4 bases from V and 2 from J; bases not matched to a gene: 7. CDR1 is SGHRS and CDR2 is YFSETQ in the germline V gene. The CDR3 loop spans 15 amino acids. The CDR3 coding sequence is TGCGCCAGCAGCCGGACTAGCAGCGGACAAGAGACCCAGTACTTC. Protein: CASSRTSSGQETQYF.

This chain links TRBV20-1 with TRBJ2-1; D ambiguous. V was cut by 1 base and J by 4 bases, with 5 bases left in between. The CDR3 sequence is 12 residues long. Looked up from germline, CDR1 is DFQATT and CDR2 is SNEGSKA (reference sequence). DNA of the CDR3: TGCAGTGCTAGAGGGCAGTACAATGAGCAGTTCTTC. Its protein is CSARGQYNEQFF.

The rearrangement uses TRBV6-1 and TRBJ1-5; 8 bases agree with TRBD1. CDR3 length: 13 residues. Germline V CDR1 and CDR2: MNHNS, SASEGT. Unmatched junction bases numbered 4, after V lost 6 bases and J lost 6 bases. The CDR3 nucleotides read TGTGCCAGCAGACAGGGGGGAGTTCAGCCCCAGCATTTT. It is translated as CASRQGGVQPQHF.

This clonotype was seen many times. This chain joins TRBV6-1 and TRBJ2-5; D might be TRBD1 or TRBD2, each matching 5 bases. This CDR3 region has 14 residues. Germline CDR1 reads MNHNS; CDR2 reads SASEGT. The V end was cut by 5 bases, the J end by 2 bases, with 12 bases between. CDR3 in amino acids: CASSRQRQQETQYF. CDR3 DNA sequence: TGTGCCAGCAGTCGACAGCGGCAACAAGAGACCCAGTACTTC.

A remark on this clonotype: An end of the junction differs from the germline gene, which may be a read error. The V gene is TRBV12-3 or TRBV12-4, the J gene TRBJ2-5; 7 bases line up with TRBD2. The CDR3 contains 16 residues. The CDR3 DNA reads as TGTGCCAGCAGTTTAGGGGGGGGGGTTCGCCAGGAGACCCAGTGCTTC. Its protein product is CASSLGGGVRQETQCF.

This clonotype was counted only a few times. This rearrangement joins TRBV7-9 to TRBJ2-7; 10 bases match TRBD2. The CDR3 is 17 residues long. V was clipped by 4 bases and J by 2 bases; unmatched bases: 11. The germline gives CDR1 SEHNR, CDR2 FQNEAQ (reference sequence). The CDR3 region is CASSSGGTSADPYEQYF. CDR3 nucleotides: TGTGCCAGCAGCTCGGGAGGGACTAGCGCTGACCCCTACGAGCAGTACTTC. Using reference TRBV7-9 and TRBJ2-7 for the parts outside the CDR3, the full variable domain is DTGVSQNPRHKITKRGQNVTFRCDPISEHNRLYWYRQTLGQGPEFLTYFQNEAQLEKSRLLSDRFSAERPKGSFSTLEIQRTEQGDSAMYLCASSSGGTSADPYEQYFGPGTRLTVT.

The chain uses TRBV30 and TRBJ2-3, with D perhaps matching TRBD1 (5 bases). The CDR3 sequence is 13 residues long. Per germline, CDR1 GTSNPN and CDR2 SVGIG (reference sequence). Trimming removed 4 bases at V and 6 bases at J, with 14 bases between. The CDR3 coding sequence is TGTGCCTGGAACCCCGGGTCAGGGGATACGCAGTATTTT. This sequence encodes CAWNPGSGDTQYF. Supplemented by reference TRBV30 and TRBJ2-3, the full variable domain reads SQTIHQWPATLVQPVGSPLSLECTVEGTSNPNLYWYRQAAGRGLQLLFYSVGIGQISSEVPQNLSASRPQDRQFILSSKKLLLSDSGFYLCAWNPGSGDTQYFGPGTRLTVL.

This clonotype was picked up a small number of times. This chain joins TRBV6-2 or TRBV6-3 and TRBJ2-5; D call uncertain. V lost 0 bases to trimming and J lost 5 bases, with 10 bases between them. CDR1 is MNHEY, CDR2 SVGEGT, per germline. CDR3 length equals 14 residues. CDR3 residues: CASSYSTGYETQYF. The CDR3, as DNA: TGTGCCAGCAGTTACTCGACCGGATATGAGACCCAGTACTTC.

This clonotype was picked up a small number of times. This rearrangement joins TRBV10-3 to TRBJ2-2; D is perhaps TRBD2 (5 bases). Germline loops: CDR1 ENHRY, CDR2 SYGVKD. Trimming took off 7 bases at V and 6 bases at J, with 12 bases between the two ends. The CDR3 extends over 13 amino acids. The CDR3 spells CAIKGRDAGELFF. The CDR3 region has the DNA TGTGCCATCAAAGGGAGAGATGCCGGGGAGCTGTTTTTT.

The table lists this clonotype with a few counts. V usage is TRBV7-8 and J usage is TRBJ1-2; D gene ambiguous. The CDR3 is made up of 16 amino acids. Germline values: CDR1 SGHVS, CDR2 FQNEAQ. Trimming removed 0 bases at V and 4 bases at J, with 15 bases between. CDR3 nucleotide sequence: TGTGCCAGCAGCTTAGCTACTCGGGCAGGATCCTATGGCTACACCTTC. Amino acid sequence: CASSLATRAGSYGYTF.

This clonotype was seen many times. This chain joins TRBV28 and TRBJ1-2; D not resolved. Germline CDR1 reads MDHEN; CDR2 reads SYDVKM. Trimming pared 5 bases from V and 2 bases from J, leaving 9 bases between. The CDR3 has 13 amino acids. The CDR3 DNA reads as TGTGCCAGCAGTCCAAGACCCAACTATGGCTACACCTTC. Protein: CASSPRPNYGYTF.

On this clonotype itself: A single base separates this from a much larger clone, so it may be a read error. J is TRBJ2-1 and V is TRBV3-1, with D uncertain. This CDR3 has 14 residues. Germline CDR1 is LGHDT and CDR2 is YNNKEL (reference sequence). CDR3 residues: CVSSQGGDYNEQFF. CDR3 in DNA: TGTGTCAGCAGCCAAGGTGGGGACTACAATGAGCAGTTCTTC.

The CDR3 DNA reads as TGTGCCAGCAGTTATCCGGGAGGGCTGGGCAATGAGCAGTTCTTC. It encodes CASSYPGGLGNEQFF. The chain links TRBV6-2 or TRBV6-3 to TRBJ2-1; TRBD2 agrees at 8 bases. The length of the CDR3 is 15 residues. V shed 3 bases, J shed 6 bases, and the junction held 7 bases outside the gene matches. CDR1 is MNHEY, CDR2 SVGEGT, per germline.

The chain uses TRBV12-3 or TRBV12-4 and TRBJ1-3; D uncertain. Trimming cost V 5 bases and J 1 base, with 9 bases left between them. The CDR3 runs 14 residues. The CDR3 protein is CASSTSISGNTIYF. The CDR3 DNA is TGTGCCAGCAGTACATCTATATCTGGAAACACCATATATTTT.

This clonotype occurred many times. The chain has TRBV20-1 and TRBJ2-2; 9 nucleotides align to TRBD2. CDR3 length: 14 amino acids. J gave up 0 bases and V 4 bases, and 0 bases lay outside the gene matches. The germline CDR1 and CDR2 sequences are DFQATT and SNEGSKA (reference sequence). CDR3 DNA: TGCAGTGCTACTAGCGGGACGAACACCGGGGAGCTGTTTTTT. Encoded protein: CSATSGTNTGELFF.

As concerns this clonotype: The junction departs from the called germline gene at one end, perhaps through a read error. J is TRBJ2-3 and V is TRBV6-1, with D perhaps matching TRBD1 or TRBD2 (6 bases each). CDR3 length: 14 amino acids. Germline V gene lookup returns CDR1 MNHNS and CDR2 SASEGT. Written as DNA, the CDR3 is TGTGCCAGCAGCTCCCCGGGGGACACAGGTACGCAGTATTTT. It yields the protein CASSSPGDTGTQYF.

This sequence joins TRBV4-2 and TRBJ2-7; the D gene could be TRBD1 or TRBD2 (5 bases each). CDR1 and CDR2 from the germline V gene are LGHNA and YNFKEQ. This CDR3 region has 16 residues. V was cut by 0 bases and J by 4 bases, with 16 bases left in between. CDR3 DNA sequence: TGTGCCAGCAGCCAAGATTGGGAAGAGGGGTCTTACGAGCAGTACTTC. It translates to CASSQDWEEGSYEQYF.

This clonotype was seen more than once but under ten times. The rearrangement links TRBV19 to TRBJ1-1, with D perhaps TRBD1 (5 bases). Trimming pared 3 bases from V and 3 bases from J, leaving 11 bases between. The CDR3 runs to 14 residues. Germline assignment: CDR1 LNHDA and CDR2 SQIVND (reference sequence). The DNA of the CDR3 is TGTGCCAGTAGTATGGGTGCAGGGTACACTGAAGCTTTCTTT. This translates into CASSMGAGYTEAFF.